These 17 T cell receptor beta chains were sequenced from one sample in a study of blood T cell repertoires in COVID-19. The data were produced by immunoSEQ multiplex PCR, yet TCRdb's version contains in-frame clones alone and is incomplete. There are some 110,000 clones in the sample; about nine tenths occur only once, and 3.5% to 4.5% lies in the top ten. Sequencing used peripheral blood. The receptors originated from a man between 40 and 49 years old with acute or convalescent COVID-19.

The chain links TRBV19 to TRBJ1-5, with D unresolved. This CDR3 has 14 amino acids. The V gene's germline CDR1 is LNHDA and CDR2 SQIVND (reference sequence). V lost 5 bases to trimming and J lost 4 bases, with 12 bases between them. The CDR3 sequence: CASSSSGTNQPQHF. CDR3 coding DNA: TGTGCCAGTAGTTCATCAGGAACAAATCAGCCCCAGCATTTT.

V is TRBV9 and J is TRBJ2-7; the D gene is possibly TRBD2 (5 bases). V was clipped by 0 bases and J by 6 bases, with 10 bases between them. Per germline, CDR1 SGDLS and CDR2 YYNGEE. CDR3 size: 13 residues. The CDR3: CASSVVEGSEQYF. The CDR3 nucleotides are TGTGCCAGCAGCGTAGTGGAAGGGAGCGAGCAGTACTTC.

This sequence joins TRBV19 and TRBJ2-3; D remains unclear. V lost 7 bases to trimming and J lost 0 bases, with 8 bases between them. Germline CDR1 and CDR2: LNHDA and SQIVND (reference sequence). The CDR3 runs to 13 residues. The CDR3 spells CASKTPSTDTQYF. Here the CDR3 DNA reads TGTGCCAGTAAGACACCTAGCACAGATACGCAGTATTTT.

V gene TRBV6-5 combines with J gene TRBJ2-7, with D possibly matching TRBD1 (6 bases). The CDR3 has 14 amino acids. V shed 8 bases and J shed 0 bases, with 14 bases lying between them. Germline CDR1 reads MNHEY; CDR2 reads SVGAGI. CDR3 sequence: CASRWGTLSYEQYF. The CDR3 DNA reads as TGTGCCAGCCGATGGGGGACACTCTCCTACGAGCAGTACTTC.

This rearrangement joins TRBV7-8 to TRBJ2-1; D unresolved. V shed 5 bases and J shed 1 base, with 12 bases lying between them. The V gene's germline CDR1 is SGHVS and CDR2 FQNEAQ. The CDR3 has 15 residues. CDR3 loop: CASSLGDRSYNEQFF. CDR3 coding DNA: TGTGCCAGCAGCCTCGGAGACCGATCCTACAATGAGCAGTTCTTC.

V is TRBV19 and J is TRBJ1-2; possibly TRBD1 for D (5 bases). The V gene's germline CDR1 is LNHDA and CDR2 SQIVND (reference sequence). The V end lost 1 base, the J end lost 6 bases, and 6 bases lay between the germline ends. This CDR3 has 12 residues. The CDR3 DNA sequence: TGTGCCAGTAGTATAGTAGGGGATGGCTACACCTTC. Encoded protein: CASSIVGDGYTF.

The V call is TRBV3-1 (or the pseudogene TRBV3-2), the J call TRBJ2-1; 10 bases match TRBD2. The germline gives CDR1 LGHDT, CDR2 YNNKEL (reference sequence). The CDR3 loop spans 16 amino acids. Losses at the gene ends were 5 bases for V and 8 bases for J; bases not matched to a gene: 12. The CDR3 spells CASSYLSGGPSHEQFF. In nucleotides, the CDR3 is TGTGCCAGCAGCTACCTTAGCGGGGGGCCGAGCCATGAGCAGTTCTTC.

The chain employs TRBV7-9 and TRBJ1-2, with unresolved D. With 1 base removed from V and 9 bases from J, the gap between germline ends came to 12 bases. The CDR3 sequence is 13 residues long. Germline loops: CDR1 SEHNR, CDR2 FQNEAQ (reference sequence). This chain's CDR3 is CASSLGGGSSYTF. DNA for the CDR3: TGTGCCAGCAGCTTAGGAGGTGGCAGTAGCTACACCTTC.

The count of this clone is one. The chain uses TRBV9 and TRBJ2-7, with 9 bases that match TRBD1. CDR3 size: 15 residues. CDR1 is SGDLS, CDR2 YYNGEE, per germline. V lost 0 bases and J lost 7; bases outside the gene matches: 8. DNA for the CDR3: TGTGCCAGCAGCGTAGGGGGACAGGGCTTCGGGGAGCAGTACTTC. It specifies CASSVGGQGFGEQYF. The full variable domain, with the rest looked up from reference TRBV9 and TRBJ2-7, is DSGVTQTPKHLITATGQRVTLRCSPRSGDLSVYWYQQSLDQGLQFLIQYYNGEERAKGNILERFSAQQFPDLHSELNLSSLELGDSALYFCASSVGGQGFGEQYFGPGTRLTVT.

The V gene is TRBV3-1 (or the pseudogene TRBV3-2), the J gene TRBJ1-2; TRBD1 agrees at 7 bases. V shed 0 bases, J shed 6 bases, and the junction held 4 bases outside the gene matches. The germline V gene encodes CDR1 LGHDT and CDR2 YNNKEL (reference sequence). There are 14 residues in the CDR3. Written as DNA, the CDR3 is TGTGCCAGCAGCCAAGACTTTCAGGGGGATGGCTACACCTTC. Translating it yields CASSQDFQGDGYTF.

Here the CDR3 DNA reads TGTGCCAGCAGTCCCCACTCAGGTGATACGCAGTATTTT. Translation gives CASSPHSGDTQYF. This chain connects TRBV12-3 or TRBV12-4 to TRBJ2-3, with D unclear. The CDR3 runs 13 residues. V lost 5 bases, J lost 6 bases, and 12 bases lay in between.

The chain carries TRBV5-1 and TRBJ2-7, with D hard to call. In germline, CDR1 is SGHRS, CDR2 YFSETQ. V was shortened by 0 bases and J by 7 bases, with 11 bases between the two germline ends. The CDR3 spans 13 residues. CDR3 in DNA: TGCGCCAGCAGCTTGGTCCCGGAGAGGGAGCAGTACTTC. Translated, it gives CASSLVPEREQYF.

The chain recombines TRBV6-5 with TRBJ1-5; 9 positions agree with TRBD1. Germline V gene lookup returns CDR1 MNHEY and CDR2 SVGAGI. The CDR3 is 15 amino acids. V lost 4 bases, J lost 5 bases, and 6 bases stayed unmatched. The DNA for the CDR3 is TGTGCCAGCAGTTGGGACAGGGAGACCTATCAGCCCCAGCATTTT. This encodes CASSWDRETYQPQHF.

This sequence joins TRBV4-1 and TRBJ2-7; 7 bases fit TRBD2. The CDR3 contains 14 residues. With 7 bases clipped from V and 5 bases from J, the junction kept 11 bases outside the gene matches. Germline V gives CDR1 MGHRA, CDR2 YSYEKL. The CDR3 protein is CASKEASGGNEQYF. CDR3 nucleotide sequence: TGCGCCAGCAAGGAGGCTAGCGGAGGTAACGAGCAGTACTTC.

This clone showed up just a few times. The rearrangement links TRBV5-1 to TRBJ2-3, with 14 bases that match TRBD2. The J segment lost 6 bases and the V segment lost 5 bases, leaving 5 bases of the junction unmatched. Germline V gene sequence: CDR1 SGHRS, CDR2 YFSETQ. The CDR3 runs 15 residues. The CDR3 reads CASRQGLAGADTQYF. The CDR3, as DNA: TGCGCCAGCAGGCAGGGACTAGCGGGAGCGGATACGCAGTATTTT.

This clone turned up a few times. The V gene is TRBV12-3 or TRBV12-4, the J gene TRBJ1-5; D remains ambiguous. The CDR3 contains 12 residues. The V and J ends lost 5 bases and 6 bases respectively, with 8 bases between them. CDR3 region: CASSDSGQPQHF. The CDR3 DNA sequence: TGTGCCAGCAGTGATTCGGGTCAGCCCCAGCATTTT.

This clone showed up just a few times. The chain uses TRBV5-6 and TRBJ2-1; 8 nucleotides line up with TRBD2. Germline CDR1 is SGHDT and CDR2 is YYEEEE. The V and J ends lost 0 bases and 4 bases, in that order; junction bases with no gene match: 9. The CDR3 runs to 17 residues. In DNA form, the CDR3 reads TGTGCCAGCAGCTTGGTGAGCGGGAGCGGGGTTTACAATGAGCAGTTCTTC. Protein product: CASSLVSGSGVYNEQFF.